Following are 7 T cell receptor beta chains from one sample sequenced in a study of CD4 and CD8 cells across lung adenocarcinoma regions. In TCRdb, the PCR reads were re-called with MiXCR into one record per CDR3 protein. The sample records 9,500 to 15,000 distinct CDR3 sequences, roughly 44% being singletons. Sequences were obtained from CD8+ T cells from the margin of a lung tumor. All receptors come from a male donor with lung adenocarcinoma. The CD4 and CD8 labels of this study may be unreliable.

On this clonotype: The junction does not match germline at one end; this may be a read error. The CDR3 here is CASRHGGRAQEIQYF. Written as DNA, the CDR3 is TGCGCCAGCAGGCACGGGGGCCGTGCCCAAGAGATCCAGTACTTC. The genes are TRBV10-2 and TRBJ2-5, with D possibly called TRBD1 or TRBD2 (6 bases each). CDR3 length: 15 amino acids. CDR1 and CDR2 from the germline V gene are WSHSY and SAAADI.

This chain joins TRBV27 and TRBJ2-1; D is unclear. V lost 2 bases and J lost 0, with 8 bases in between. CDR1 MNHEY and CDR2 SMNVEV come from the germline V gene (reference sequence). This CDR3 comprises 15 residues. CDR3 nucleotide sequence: TGTGCCAGCAGTTTAGAGGCCAGCTCCTACAATGAGCAGTTCTTC. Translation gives CASSLEASSYNEQFF.

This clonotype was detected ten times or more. The DNA for the CDR3 is TGTGCCATCAGTGGGCCGGGACTAGCGGGCCCTAGCACAGATACGCAGTATTTT. Protein product: CAISGPGLAGPSTDTQYF. This chain uses TRBV10-3 with TRBJ2-3, with 12 bases aligning to TRBD2. Unmatched junction bases numbered 8, after V lost 4 bases and J lost 0 bases. Germline CDR1 and CDR2: ENHRY and SYGVKD. CDR3 length: 18 residues.

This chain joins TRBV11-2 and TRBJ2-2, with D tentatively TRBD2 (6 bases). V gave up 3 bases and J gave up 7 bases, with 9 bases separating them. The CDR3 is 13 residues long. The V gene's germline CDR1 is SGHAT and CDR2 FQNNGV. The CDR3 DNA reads TGTGCCAGCAGCTTTGCGGGGAACGGGGAGCTGTTTTTT. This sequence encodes CASSFAGNGELFF.

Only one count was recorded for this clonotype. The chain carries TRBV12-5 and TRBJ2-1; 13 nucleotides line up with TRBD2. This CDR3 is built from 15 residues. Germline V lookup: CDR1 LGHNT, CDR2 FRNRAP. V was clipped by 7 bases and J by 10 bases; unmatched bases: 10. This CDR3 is CASAPARLAGGEQFF. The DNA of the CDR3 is TGTGCTAGTGCCCCGGCCCGACTAGCGGGAGGCGAGCAGTTCTTC.

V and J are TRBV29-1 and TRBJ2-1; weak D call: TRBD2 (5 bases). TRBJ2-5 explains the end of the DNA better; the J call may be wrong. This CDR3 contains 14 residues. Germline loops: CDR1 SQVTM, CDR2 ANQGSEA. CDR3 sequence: CSVDAVPRRETQYF. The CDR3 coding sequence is TGCAGCGTGGATGCGGTTCCTCGGAGGGAGACCCAGTACTTC.

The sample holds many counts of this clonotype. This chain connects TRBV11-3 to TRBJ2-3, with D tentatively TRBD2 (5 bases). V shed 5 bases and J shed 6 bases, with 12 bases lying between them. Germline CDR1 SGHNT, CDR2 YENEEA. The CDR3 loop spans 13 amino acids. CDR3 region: CASSNGVLDTQYF. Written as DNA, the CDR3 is TGTGCCAGCAGCAACGGGGTTTTGGATACGCAGTATTTT.